The clone carrying this T cell receptor (beta chain) was counted between two and nine times. These data are taken from a study of spatial heterogeneity in lung cancer. The time point here: blood at routine non-recurrence follow-up after resection. The CDR3 is made up of 13 amino acids. Trimming left V 0 bases short and J 1 base short, with 4 bases between. Germline CDR1 SGDLS, CDR2 YYNGEE. TCRdb called the 5' RACE reads again in MiXCR, with one record for every CDR3 protein. Here the sample spans 100,000 to 120,000 distinct CDR3 sequences, roughly a tenth being singletons. Sequencing was performed on PBMCs, taken at follow-up. This clonotype was sampled from a female donor with early-stage non-small cell lung cancer. The gene calls are TRBV9 and TRBJ1-1; D not certain. The CDR3 reads CASSVVRNTEAFF. CDR3 DNA: TGTGCCAGCAGCGTAGTCAGGAACACTGAAGCTTTCTTT.